A selection of T cell receptor beta chains follows, all from one sample in a study of OX40 agonist ivuxolimab in advanced cancers. Sequencing used immunoSEQ multiplex PCR; TCRdb keeps in-frame clones, though not all of them. The profile covers tens of thousands of clones, with 85% to 95% appearing a single time and around an eighth taken by the ten largest. Sequences were derived from CD4+ or CD8+ T cells sorted from blood, sampled in a trial of the OX40 agonist ivuxolimab. These TCRs come from an adult with an advanced solid tumor such as melanoma, head and neck, liver or kidney cancer. Each CDR3 is given with its conserved first and last residue. D genes are given only for firm matches. The size entry is marked missing in some rows and otherwise reads once, few, many or a size class.

V gene: TRBV9
clone size: -
D gene: -
CDR3 length: 16
J gene: TRBJ2-1
CDR3 protein: CASTQDGSYNYNEQFF
CDR3 DNA: TGTGCCAGCACCCAGGACGGATCCTACAACTACAATGAGCAGTTCTTC

V gene: TRBV4-1
clone size: once
D gene: -
CDR3 length: 14
J gene: TRBJ2-7
CDR3 protein: CASSPLTSSYEQYF
CDR3 DNA: TGCGCCAGCAGCCCCCTGACCAGCTCCTACGAGCAGTACTTC

V gene: TRBV7-9
clone size: -
D gene: TRBD1
CDR3 length: 15
J gene: TRBJ1-3
CDR3 protein: CASRQGQGGGNTIYF
CDR3 DNA: TGTGCCAGCAGGCAGGGACAGGGTGGAGGAAACACCATATATTTT

V gene: TRBV18
clone size: -
D gene: TRBD2
CDR3 length: 15
J gene: TRBJ2-7
CDR3 protein: CASSPPSGSSYEQYF
CDR3 DNA: TGTGCCAGCTCACCACCTAGCGGGAGCTCCTACGAGCAGTACTTC

V gene: TRBV13
clone size: -
D gene: -
CDR3 length: 14
J gene: TRBJ1-1
CDR3 protein: CASSLGLEITEAFF
CDR3 DNA: TGTGCCAGCAGCTTAGGCCTAGAGATCACTGAAGCTTTCTTT

V gene: TRBV19
clone size: -
D gene: TRBD2
CDR3 length: 16
J gene: TRBJ2-5
CDR3 protein: CASSTPGTSGSQTQYF
CDR3 DNA: TGTGCCAGTAGTACCCCCGGGACTAGCGGGAGTCAGACCCAGTACTTC

V gene: TRBV4-1
clone size: -
D gene: -
CDR3 length: 16
J gene: TRBJ2-5
CDR3 protein: CASSQDRASGGETQYF
CDR3 DNA: TGCGCCAGCAGCCAAGATCGCGCCTCAGGGGGGGAGACCCAGTACTTC

V gene: TRBV28
clone size: -
D gene: TRBD1
CDR3 length: 19
J gene: TRBJ2-7
CDR3 protein: CASTPRQGTGRGSSYEQYF
CDR3 DNA: TGTGCCAGCACCCCCCGCCAAGGGACAGGCCGGGGGAGCTCCTACGAGCAGTACTTC

V gene: TRBV7-9
clone size: -
D gene: -
CDR3 length: 15
J gene: TRBJ2-1
CDR3 protein: CASSLSGAGFNEQFF
CDR3 DNA: TGTGCCAGCAGCTTAAGTGGGGCGGGATTCAATGAGCAGTTCTTC

V gene: TRBV9
clone size: -
D gene: TRBD2
CDR3 length: 14
J gene: TRBJ2-1
CDR3 protein: CASSVSGGAGEQFF
CDR3 DNA: TGTGCCAGCAGCGTGAGCGGGGGGGCAGGGGAGCAGTTCTTC

V gene: TRBV4-3
clone size: -
D gene: TRBD1
CDR3 length: 17
J gene: TRBJ1-4
CDR3 protein: CASSHPGQGATNEKLFF
CDR3 DNA: TGCGCCAGCAGCCACCCGGGACAGGGAGCAACTAATGAAAAACTGTTTTTT

V gene: TRBV6-5
clone size: -
D gene: -
CDR3 length: 14
J gene: TRBJ2-7
CDR3 protein: CATKSPGGLSEQYF
CDR3 DNA: TGTGCCACCAAATCTCCAGGGGGGTTGAGCGAGCAGTACTTC

V gene: TRBV5-6
clone size: few
D gene: -
CDR3 length: 14
J gene: TRBJ2-7
CDR3 protein: CASSLPDAPYEQYF
CDR3 DNA: TGTGCCAGCAGCCTGCCAGACGCTCCCTACGAGCAGTACTTC

V gene: TRBV9
clone size: -
D gene: TRBD1
CDR3 length: 15
J gene: TRBJ1-1
CDR3 protein: CASNGGQGVNTEAFF
CDR3 DNA: TGTGCCAGCAACGGTGGGCAGGGGGTGAACACTGAAGCTTTCTTT

V gene: TRBV27
clone size: -
D gene: TRBD1
CDR3 length: 18
J gene: TRBJ2-6
CDR3 protein: CASSLSGTGTSGANVLTF
CDR3 DNA: TGTGCCAGCAGTTTATCGGGGACAGGGACCTCTGGGGCCAACGTCCTGACTTTC

V gene: TRBV14
clone size: -
D gene: TRBD1
CDR3 length: 15
J gene: TRBJ1-1
CDR3 protein: CASSPRGQGIHEAFF
CDR3 DNA: TGTGCCAGCAGCCCCAGAGGACAGGGGATCCATGAAGCTTTCTTT

V gene: TRBV27
clone size: -
D gene: TRBD1
CDR3 length: 16
J gene: TRBJ2-7
CDR3 protein: CASSFTGARVFYEQYF
CDR3 DNA: TGTGCCAGCAGCTTTACAGGGGCTCGCGTATTCTACGAGCAGTACTTC

V gene: TRBV19
clone size: -
D gene: TRBD1
CDR3 length: 13
J gene: TRBJ2-1
CDR3 protein: CASTNRGWNEQFF
CDR3 DNA: TGTGCCAGTACCAACAGGGGATGGAATGAGCAGTTCTTC

V gene: TRBV7-9
clone size: -
D gene: -
CDR3 length: 10
J gene: TRBJ1-1
CDR3 protein: CASSLEGAFF
CDR3 DNA: TGTGCCAGCAGCTTAGAAGGAGCTTTCTTT

V gene: TRBV6-6
clone size: -
D gene: TRBD1
CDR3 length: 14
J gene: TRBJ1-2
CDR3 protein: CASSWTGNGNGYTF
CDR3 DNA: TGTGCCAGCAGTTGGACAGGGAACGGGAATGGCTACACCTTC

V gene: TRBV6-6
clone size: -
D gene: -
CDR3 length: 15
J gene: TRBJ1-2
CDR3 protein: CASSYPGTANYGYTF
CDR3 DNA: TGTGCCAGCAGTTACCCCGGGACCGCGAACTATGGCTACACCTTC

V gene: TRBV27
clone size: -
D gene: TRBD1
CDR3 length: 18
J gene: TRBJ2-3
CDR3 protein: CASSPQIWDRGWGDTQYF
CDR3 DNA: TGTGCCAGCAGTCCCCAAATTTGGGACAGGGGTTGGGGAGATACGCAGTATTTT

V gene: TRBV19
clone size: -
D gene: TRBD1
CDR3 length: 15
J gene: TRBJ2-7
CDR3 protein: CASSIRVQGPYEQYF
CDR3 DNA: TGTGCCAGTAGTATTCGGGTACAGGGGCCCTACGAGCAGTACTTC

V gene: TRBV10-3
clone size: -
D gene: TRBD1
CDR3 length: 13
J gene: TRBJ2-3
CDR3 protein: CAIRQGEADTQYF
CDR3 DNA: TGTGCCATCCGACAGGGAGAAGCAGATACGCAGTATTTT

V gene: TRBV6-5
clone size: -
D gene: -
CDR3 length: 14
J gene: TRBJ2-7
CDR3 protein: CASSKQDNPYEQYF
CDR3 DNA: TGTGCCAGCAGTAAACAGGATAACCCCTACGAGCAGTACTTC

V gene: TRBV2
clone size: -
D gene: TRBD2
CDR3 length: 17
J gene: TRBJ2-1
CDR3 protein: CASSEGSGRGPYNEQFF
CDR3 DNA: TGTGCCAGCAGTGAAGGTAGCGGGAGGGGGCCCTACAATGAGCAGTTCTTC

V gene: TRBV7-3
clone size: -
D gene: -
CDR3 length: 16
J gene: TRBJ1-2
CDR3 protein: CASSPGSVAGDYGYTF
CDR3 DNA: TGTGCCAGCAGCCCAGGGAGCGTCGCAGGGGACTATGGCTACACCTTC

V gene: TRBV7-6
clone size: -
D gene: -
CDR3 length: 16
J gene: TRBJ1-3
CDR3 protein: CASSLGTGVSGNTIYF
CDR3 DNA: TGTGCCAGCAGCTTGGGCACGGGCGTCTCTGGAAACACCATATATTTT

V gene: TRBV5-4
clone size: -
D gene: TRBD1
CDR3 length: 18
J gene: TRBJ1-2
CDR3 protein: CASSMERGGQGFNYGYTF
CDR3 DNA: TGTGCCAGCAGCATGGAAAGAGGGGGACAGGGATTTAACTATGGCTACACCTTC

V gene: TRBV10-2
clone size: -
D gene: -
CDR3 length: 13
J gene: TRBJ2-7
CDR3 protein: CASRPDSSYEQYF
CDR3 DNA: TGCGCCAGCAGACCTGACAGTTCCTACGAGCAGTACTTC

V gene: TRBV7-6
clone size: -
D gene: -
CDR3 length: 16
J gene: TRBJ2-1
CDR3 protein: CASSSTTSSSYNEQFF
CDR3 DNA: TGTGCCAGCAGCTCCACGACGTCGAGCTCCTACAATGAGCAGTTCTTC

V gene: TRBV27
clone size: -
D gene: -
CDR3 length: 16
J gene: TRBJ1-4
CDR3 protein: CASSLLGGTGNEKLFF
CDR3 DNA: TGTGCCAGCAGTTTATTGGGTGGGACCGGTAATGAAAAACTGTTTTTT

V gene: TRBV7-7
clone size: -
D gene: -
CDR3 length: 12
J gene: TRBJ2-1
CDR3 protein: CASSLETGEQFF
CDR3 DNA: TGTGCCAGCAGCTTAGAGACGGGGGAGCAGTTCTTC

V gene: TRBV5-8
clone size: -
D gene: -
CDR3 length: 14
J gene: TRBJ1-2
CDR3 protein: CASSLRGGSYGYTF
CDR3 DNA: TGTGCCAGCAGCTTGAGGGGGGGCTCCTATGGCTACACCTTC

V gene: TRBV2
clone size: once
D gene: -
CDR3 length: 15
J gene: TRBJ2-1
CDR3 protein: CASSGGGRSYNEQFF
CDR3 DNA: TGTGCCAGCAGTGGGGGCGGCCGCTCCTACAATGAGCAGTTCTTC

V gene: TRBV6-5
clone size: -
D gene: -
CDR3 length: 15
J gene: TRBJ2-7
CDR3 protein: CASSFNGQGGREQYF
CDR3 DNA: TGTGCCAGCAGTTTCAACGGACAGGGAGGGCGCGAGCAGTACTTC

V gene: TRBV12-5
clone size: -
D gene: -
CDR3 length: 11
J gene: TRBJ2-7
CDR3 protein: CASGSSYEQYF
CDR3 DNA: TGTGCTAGTGGCAGCTCCTACGAGCAGTACTTC

V gene: TRBV6-5
clone size: medium-sized
D gene: -
CDR3 length: 13
J gene: TRBJ1-2
CDR3 protein: CASSYSNSYGYTF
CDR3 DNA: TGTGCCAGCAGTTACTCGAACAGCTATGGCTACACCTTC

V gene: TRBV4-1
clone size: -
D gene: -
CDR3 length: 15
J gene: TRBJ2-1
CDR3 protein: CASSPTGSTVVEQFF
CDR3 DNA: TGCGCCAGCAGCCCAACGGGATCTACGGTGGTTGAGCAGTTCTTC

V gene: TRBV11-2
clone size: -
D gene: -
CDR3 length: 11
J gene: TRBJ2-7
CDR3 protein: CASRGSYEQYF
CDR3 DNA: TGTGCCAGCAGGGGATCATACGAGCAGTACTTC

V gene: TRBV19
clone size: -
D gene: -
CDR3 length: 15
J gene: TRBJ1-1
CDR3 protein: CASSPRFSLNTEAFF
CDR3 DNA: TGTGCCAGTAGTCCTCGATTTAGCCTGAACACTGAAGCTTTCTTT

V gene: TRBV10-3
clone size: -
D gene: -
CDR3 length: 11
J gene: TRBJ1-2
CDR3 protein: CAIPTAGGYTF
CDR3 DNA: TGTGCCATACCGACTGCCGGTGGCTACACCTTC

V gene: TRBV28
clone size: -
D gene: TRBD1
CDR3 length: 14
J gene: TRBJ1-2
CDR3 protein: CASSPQGARYGYTF
CDR3 DNA: TGTGCCAGCAGTCCCCAGGGGGCGCGCTATGGCTACACCTTC

V gene: TRBV4-1
clone size: -
D gene: -
CDR3 length: 16
J gene: TRBJ1-5
CDR3 protein: CASSPMLGGGNQPQHF
CDR3 DNA: TGCGCCAGCAGCCCGATGCTTGGGGGGGGCAATCAGCCCCAGCATTTT

V gene: TRBV7-9
clone size: -
D gene: -
CDR3 length: 17
J gene: TRBJ2-7
CDR3 protein: CASSLAVFGQNSYEQYF
CDR3 DNA: TGTGCCAGCAGCTTAGCGGTTTTTGGGCAGAACTCCTACGAGCAGTACTTC

V gene: TRBV9
clone size: -
D gene: TRBD1
CDR3 length: 16
J gene: TRBJ2-3
CDR3 protein: CASTQGAFTSTDTQYF
CDR3 DNA: TGTGCCAGCACTCAGGGGGCATTTACTAGCACAGATACGCAGTATTTT

V gene: TRBV19
clone size: -
D gene: -
CDR3 length: 13
J gene: TRBJ1-1
CDR3 protein: CASSMEGNTEAFF
CDR3 DNA: TGTGCCAGTAGTATGGAGGGTAACACTGAAGCTTTCTTT

V gene: TRBV5-4
clone size: -
D gene: -
CDR3 length: 15
J gene: TRBJ2-6
CDR3 protein: CAIPPGDSGANVLTF
CDR3 DNA: TGTGCCATCCCCCCCGGTGACTCTGGGGCCAACGTCCTGACTTTC

V gene: TRBV5-1
clone size: -
D gene: -
CDR3 length: 15
J gene: TRBJ1-4
CDR3 protein: CASSLAGGVNEKLFF
CDR3 DNA: TGCGCCAGCAGCTTGGCCGGGGGCGTCAATGAAAAACTGTTTTTT

V gene: TRBV13
clone size: -
D gene: TRBD1
CDR3 length: 14
J gene: TRBJ2-7
CDR3 protein: CASSTGTGPYEQYF
CDR3 DNA: TGTGCCAGCAGCACCGGGACAGGCCCCTACGAGCAGTACTTC